This note documents a single T cell receptor beta chain sequence. Within the sample, other DNA sequences also encode this same CDR3. The assay was immunoSEQ multiplex PCR, and TCRdb's table has in-frame clones only and misses some. Of fewer than 600,000 clones in the sample, 89% were seen once. The sample's treatment: around 19 received Ad26.COV2.S at low or high dose, single or two shots; several received placebo; per-sample allocation not given. On day 63 after the first injection, vaccine and placebo recipients gave samples. Trimming removed 3 bases at V and 4 bases at J, with 4 bases between. CDR3 length equals 10 residues. The V gene's germline CDR1 is DFQATT and CDR2 SNEGSKA (reference sequence). The sample comes from a study of Ad26.COV2.S vaccination and SARS-CoV-2 variants.

Sample: peripheral blood, taken in a trial of Ad26.COV2.S vaccine versus placebo. The sequence was collected from a person between 18 and 65 years old who received the Ad26.COV2.S COVID-19 vaccine or a placebo. The chain employs TRBV20-1 and TRBJ2-7; D is uncertain. This chain's CDR3 is CSASSYEQYF. CDR3 sequence (DNA): TGCAGTGCTAGTTCTTACGAGCAGTACTTC.